One and the same sample provided the 30 T cell receptor beta chains below, sequenced in a study of CD8 T cells in ankylosing spondylitis. TCRdb reanalysed the 5' RACE reads using MiXCR and keeps one entry per CDR3 protein. Of 200,000 to 250,000 distinct CDR3 sequences in the sample, roughly 8.2% were seen once. What was sequenced was blood, either unsorted or a sorted T cell fraction (not recorded which). The receptors originated from a female donor with ankylosing spondylitis or in good health (not recorded which).

This clonotype was seen only once. A read error may account for a junction end that differs from germline. The chain links TRBV29-1 to TRBJ1-1, with D uncertain. CDR3 size: 15 residues. The germline gives CDR1 SQVTM, CDR2 ANQGSEA. In DNA, the CDR3 is TGCAGCGTTGGAGATAGGGCGCGGGGTAGCACTGAAGCTATCTTT. Protein: CSVGDRARGSTEAIF.

The CDR3 nucleotides read TGTGCCAGCAGCTTTACTTCGGATGAGCAGTTCTTC. Residues: CASSFTSDEQFF. The genes are TRBV7-9 and TRBJ2-1, with no clear D. The CDR3 loop spans 12 amino acids. Germline V lookup: CDR1 SEHNR, CDR2 FQNEAQ (reference sequence). Trimming left V 3 bases short and J 8 bases short, with 8 bases between.

This clonotype appeared many times. The gene calls are TRBV7-8 and TRBJ2-1; D tentatively fits TRBD1 or TRBD2 (6 bases each). The CDR3 is 17 amino acids. Trimming took 5 bases from V and 8 from J, leaving 25 bases between them. CDR1 SGHVS and CDR2 FQNEAQ come from the germline V gene. The CDR3 coding sequence is TGTGCCAGCAGCCACACCCGGCGGGGCAGGGGCGGTTATGAGCAGTTCTTC. Translated: CASSHTRRGRGGYEQFF.

This clonotype was seen many times. The chain links TRBV21-1 to TRBJ2-2. TRBV21-1 is a pseudogene locus. This CDR3 is built from 17 residues. CDR3 in DNA: TGTGCCAGCAGCAAAGGCGGACGGACCGCGAACACCGGGGAGCTGTTTTTT. Its protein product is CASSKGGRTANTGELFF.

Details on this clonotype: Since a much larger clone is just one base distant, this may be a read error. The chain combines TRBV19 with TRBJ2-1; D is possibly TRBD2 (5 bases). CDR1 LNHDA and CDR2 SQIVND come from the germline V gene (reference sequence). The CDR3 length is 17 residues. The CDR3 DNA follows: TGTGCCAGTAGACCTAGGGCCCGGAGCGGAAGTTACAATGAGCAGCTCTTC. The encoded protein is CASRPRARSGSYNEQLF. Supplemented by reference TRBV19 and TRBJ2-1, the full variable domain reads DGGITQSPKYLFRKEGQNVTLSCEQNLNHDAMYWYRQDPGQGLRLIYYSQIVNDFQKGDIAEGYSVSREKKESFPLTVTSAQKNPTAFYLCASRPRARSGSYNEQLFGPGTRLTVL.

This clonotype was seen ten or more times. V is TRBV14 and J is TRBJ1-1; TRBD1 might be the D (5 bases). The CDR3 loop spans 13 amino acids. V shed 0 bases and J shed 11 bases, with 13 bases lying between them. Germline lookup yields CDR1 SGHDN and CDR2 FVKESK. The CDR3: CASSQDRDFEAFF. CDR3 DNA: TGTGCCAGCAGCCAAGATCGGGACTTTGAGGCTTTCTTT.

In its sample, this clonotype was seen many times. The J gene is TRBJ2-7, the V gene TRBV7-2; 7 nucleotides align to TRBD1. V lost 6 bases and J lost 2; bases outside the gene matches: 4. This CDR3 is 13 amino acids long. Germline-derived CDR1 and CDR2 are SGHTA and FQGNSA. The CDR3 loop reads CASRSDRAYEQYF. As DNA, the CDR3 is TGTGCCAGCAGATCCGACAGGGCCTACGAGCAGTACTTC.

About this clonotype itself: A much larger clone lies a single base off, so this may be a read error. V usage is TRBV20-1 and J usage is TRBJ2-7, with a tentative D call TRBD1 (6 bases). The CDR3 sequence is 15 residues long. Germline loops: CDR1 DFQATT, CDR2 SNEGSKA (reference sequence). Between the trimmed V and J ends, which lost 5 bases and 2 bases, there was a span of 19 bases. DNA for the CDR3: TGCAGTGCTCCAGACAAGTTCAGGGGCACCTACGAGCAGTACTTC. This translates into CSAPDKFRGTYEQYF.

This clonotype was counted many times. V gene TRBV6-2 or TRBV6-3 combines with J gene TRBJ1-2; a weak D match, TRBD1 (5 bases). V was pared by 4 bases and J by 2 bases, with 8 bases between. This CDR3 spans 13 amino acids. CDR1 and CDR2 (germline): MNHEY, SVGEGT. The CDR3 DNA is TGTGCCAGCAGTTGGGACGGCAACTATGGCTACACCTTC. It translates to CASSWDGNYGYTF.

The chain employs TRBV7-9 and TRBJ2-2, with D tentatively TRBD1 or TRBD2 (5 bases each). Germline V gene data show CDR1 as SEHNR and CDR2 as FQNEAQ (reference sequence). The CDR3 contains 15 residues. The V end lost 4 bases, the J end lost 0 bases, and 9 bases lay between the germline ends. CDR3 DNA: TGTGCCAGCAGCTCCGGGGCCGCGAACACCGGGGAGCTGTTTTTT. This translates into CASSSGAANTGELFF.

Many counts were recorded for this clonotype. The rearrangement joins TRBV20-1 to TRBJ2-7; 10 bases match TRBD1. The CDR3 is 17 amino acids. V shed 1 base and J 3 bases; nucleotides not matched to a gene: 12. Germline V gives CDR1 DFQATT, CDR2 SNEGSKA (reference sequence). The CDR3 reads CSARVRPGTGVYYEQYF. The DNA of the CDR3 is TGCAGTGCTAGAGTCAGACCCGGGACAGGGGTCTACTACGAGCAGTACTTC.

The chain carries TRBV28 and TRBJ2-3, with 7 nucleotides matching TRBD1. Germline V CDR1 and CDR2: MDHEN, SYDVKM. The CDR3 contains 15 residues. The V gene end was trimmed by 5 bases and the J gene end by 0 bases; junction bases not matched to a gene: 5. CDR3 region: CASSAPTGSTDTQYF. DNA of the CDR3: TGTGCCAGCAGTGCCCCGACAGGGAGCACAGATACGCAGTATTTT.

The table lists this clonotype with a few counts. The chain couples TRBV7-6 to TRBJ2-1, with no clear D. The CDR3 is 15 amino acids. Germline values: CDR1 SGHVS, CDR2 FNYEAQ. V was cut by 1 base and J by 1 base, with 8 bases left in between. The CDR3: CASSLDQRSYNEQFF. The CDR3 region has the DNA TGTGCCAGCAGCTTAGATCAGAGGTCCTACAATGAGCAGTTCTTC.

This clonotype turned up a few times. V is TRBV7-2 and J is TRBJ2-1; 10 bases are a match to TRBD2. Trimming removed 0 bases from V and 7 bases from J; junction bases left unmatched: 6. The CDR3 has 16 amino acids. Germline V CDR1 and CDR2: SGHTA, FQGNSA. CDR3 DNA sequence: TGTGCCAGCAGCTTAGCGGCTAGCGGGAGATTAAATGAGCAGTTCTTC. It translates to CASSLAASGRLNEQFF.

This clonotype was recorded many times. The chain has TRBV18 and TRBJ1-5; TRBD1 aligns across 9 bases. In germline, CDR1 is KGHSH, CDR2 LQKENI. The CDR3 sequence is 14 residues long. Trimming removed 1 base from V and 5 bases from J; junction bases left unmatched: 0. In DNA, the CDR3 is TGTGCCAGCTCACCACGGGACAGGGATCAGCCCCAGCATTTT. Its protein product is CASSPRDRDQPQHF.

The chain employs TRBV7-2 and TRBJ1-2; 7 positions match TRBD1. The CDR3 extends over 12 amino acids. The V gene end was trimmed by 5 bases and the J gene end by 7 bases; junction bases not matched to a gene: 4. Germline lookup yields CDR1 SGHTA and CDR2 FQGNSA. The CDR3 DNA reads TGTGCCAGCAGCATAGGGGGCGGTGGCTACACCTTC. As protein: CASSIGGGGYTF.

This clonotype has only a few counts. The DNA for the CDR3 is TGTGCCAGCAGCTTCGTCTCTGAAGCTTTCTTT. Protein product: CASSFVSEAFF. The chain links TRBV7-9 to TRBJ1-1; D uncertain. The CDR3 is 11 amino acids. Germline V CDR1 and CDR2: SEHNR, FQNEAQ (reference sequence). The V and J ends lost 3 bases and 6 bases respectively, with 5 bases between them.

This clonotype showed up just a few times. J is TRBJ2-1 and V is TRBV18; the match to TRBD2 covers 9 bases. Trimming took 2 bases from V and 4 from J; bases not matched to a gene: 3. This CDR3 spans 15 amino acids. The germline V gene encodes CDR1 KGHSH and CDR2 LQKENI. This chain's CDR3 is CASSPGGLAYNEQFF. CDR3 bases: TGTGCCAGCTCACCAGGAGGACTAGCGTACAATGAGCAGTTCTTC.

The V call is TRBV3-1, the J call TRBJ1-2, with a tentative D call TRBD1 (6 bases). The V gene's germline CDR1 is LGHDT and CDR2 YNNKEL (reference sequence). The CDR3 totals 15 residues. V was shortened by 7 bases and J by 4 bases, with 19 bases between the two germline ends. Here the CDR3 reads CASTDHPGTTYGYTF. CDR3 DNA sequence: TGTGCCAGCACCGACCATCCCGGGACAACCTATGGCTACACCTTC.

In its sample, this clonotype was seen many times. The chain recombines TRBV27 with TRBJ1-2; D is unresolved. The length of the CDR3 is 14 residues. The germline CDR1 and CDR2 sequences are MNHEY and SMNVEV (reference sequence). Trimming removed 4 bases from V and 4 bases from J, with 13 bases in between. Here the CDR3 reads CASSSYRASYGYTF. CDR3 bases: TGTGCCAGCAGTTCGTATAGGGCTAGCTATGGCTACACCTTC.

This clonotype was observed many times. The V call is TRBV27, the J call TRBJ2-7; the D gene is possibly TRBD1 (5 bases). Deletions cut 4 bases from V and 0 bases from J, with 19 bases between. Germline V gene data show CDR1 as MNHEY and CDR2 as SMNVEV (reference sequence). The CDR3 sequence is 17 residues long. DNA for the CDR3: TGTGCCAGCAGTTCCCTCCTTGGGGCCGGACGCTCCTACGAGCAGTACTTC. Protein: CASSSLLGAGRSYEQYF.

The sample holds many counts of this clonotype. The chain has TRBV6-1 and TRBJ1-1, with D perhaps TRBD1 (6 bases). This CDR3 has 15 amino acids. Trimming stripped 1 base from V and 6 bases from J, with 15 bases between. Germline V gene data show CDR1 as MNHNS and CDR2 as SASEGT. The CDR3 DNA reads TGTGCCAGCAGTGAAGTGAAGGGGGTAATTGCTGAAGCTTTCTTT. It translates to CASSEVKGVIAEAFF.

The V gene is TRBV7-9, the J gene TRBJ2-1, with 8 bases fitting TRBD2. Germline V CDR1 and CDR2: SEHNR, FQNEAQ (reference sequence). With 5 bases clipped from V and 6 bases from J, the junction kept 9 bases outside the gene matches. The CDR3 has 15 amino acids. The CDR3 is CASSPLGTRGNEQFF. Here the CDR3 DNA reads TGTGCCAGCAGCCCATTGGGGACTAGGGGCAATGAGCAGTTCTTC.

This clonotype was seen many times. This sequence joins TRBV30 and TRBJ2-7, with TRBD2 identical over 11 bases. CDR3 length: 14 amino acids. Trimming took 1 base from V and 6 from J; bases not matched to a gene: 5. Germline V gives CDR1 GTSNPN, CDR2 SVGIG (reference sequence). CDR3 nucleotide sequence: TGTGCCTGGAGTGCGACTAGCGGGATGGGCGAGCAGTACTTC. Its protein product is CAWSATSGMGEQYF.

This clonotype appeared many times. The CDR3, as DNA: TGCAGCGCCCGGACTAGCGGGAGCTATGAGCAGTTCTTC. Translated: CSARTSGSYEQFF. The chain has TRBV29-1 and TRBJ2-1, with 13 positions matching TRBD2. Trimming at V came to 7 bases and at J to 8 bases, leaving 5 bases not matched to a gene. The CDR3 has 13 residues. Germline-derived CDR1 and CDR2 are SQVTM and ANQGSEA.

This chain joins TRBV6-6 and TRBJ2-1; D is uncertain. Trimming pared 0 bases from V and 9 bases from J, leaving 9 bases between. The CDR3 is 13 amino acids. Germline V lookup: CDR1 MNHNY, CDR2 SVGAGI (reference sequence). CDR3 in DNA: TGTGCCAGCAGTTACTCCCTGAACAGTGAGCAGTTCTTC. It is translated as CASSYSLNSEQFF.

The chain uses TRBV29-1 and TRBJ2-1, with 11 bases lining up with TRBD1. The CDR3 length is 14 residues. CDR1 and CDR2 (germline): SQVTM, ANQGSEA. Trimming took 3 bases from V and 9 from J; bases not matched to a gene: 7. CDR3 residues: CSVDEPGQGGEQFF. In DNA form, the CDR3 reads TGCAGCGTTGATGAACCGGGACAGGGGGGTGAGCAGTTCTTC.

Ten or more counts support this clonotype. The rearrangement links TRBV28 to TRBJ1-1, with 7 bases aligning to TRBD1. The junction had 5 bases not matched to a gene; V was cut back by 1 base and J by 9 bases. This CDR3 comprises 13 residues. Germline lookup yields CDR1 MDHEN and CDR2 SYDVKM. Here the CDR3 DNA reads TGTGCCAGCAGTTTATCGGCGGGACAGAAAGCTTTCTTT. It codes for CASSLSAGQKAFF.

The table lists this clonotype with many counts. The rearrangement uses TRBV2 and TRBJ1-5; D might be TRBD1 (5 bases). This CDR3 is 15 amino acids long. V was pared by 5 bases and J by 3 bases, with 14 bases between. Germline CDR1 SNHLY, CDR2 FYNNEI. CDR3 sequence (DNA): TGTGCCAGCAGTTCGACCCGACAGCTCAATCAGCCCCAGCATTTT. This codes for CASSSTRQLNQPQHF.

This clonotype was detected many times. The chain carries TRBV29-1 and TRBJ2-3; the match to TRBD2 covers 14 bases. V was clipped by 4 bases and J by 6 bases; unmatched bases: 9. Germline CDR1 and CDR2: SQVTM and ANQGSEA. The CDR3 runs to 16 residues. Here the CDR3 DNA reads TGCAGCGTTGGGGGGACTAGCGGGAGTCCTACGGATACGCAGTATTTT. Protein sequence: CSVGGTSGSPTDTQYF.